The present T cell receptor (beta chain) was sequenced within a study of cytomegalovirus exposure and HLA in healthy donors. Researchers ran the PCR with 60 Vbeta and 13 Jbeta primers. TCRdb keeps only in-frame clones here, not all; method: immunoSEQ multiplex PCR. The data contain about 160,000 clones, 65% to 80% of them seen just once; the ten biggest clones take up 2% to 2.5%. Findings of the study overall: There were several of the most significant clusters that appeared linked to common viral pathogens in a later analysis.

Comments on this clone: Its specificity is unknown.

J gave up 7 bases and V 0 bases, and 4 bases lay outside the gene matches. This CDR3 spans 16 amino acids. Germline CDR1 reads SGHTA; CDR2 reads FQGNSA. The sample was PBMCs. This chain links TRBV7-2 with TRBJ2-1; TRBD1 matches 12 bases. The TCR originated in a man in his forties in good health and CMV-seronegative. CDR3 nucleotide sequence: TGTGCCAGCAGCTTAGCCGGGACAGGGGGCGGGAATGAGCAGTTCTTC. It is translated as CASSLAGTGGGNEQFF.